The clone carrying this T cell receptor beta chain was seen more than once but under ten times. What it recognizes is unknown. This specimen belongs to a study of T cells after yellow fever vaccination. UMIs and a universal primer site were added when TCR cDNA was made by 5'RACE template switching. TCRdb processed the 5' RACE reads anew with MiXCR; each CDR3 protein has one entry. The table has 550,000 to 750,000 distinct CDR3 sequences, roughly 14% seen once; the top ten hold over 12%. The CDR3 spans 15 residues. V was cut by 0 bases and J by 6 bases, with 13 bases left in between. CDR1 is SGHRS, CDR2 YFSETQ, per germline. Study-wide findings and caveats: Among primary-vaccination clones, most reappeared after the booster, at 95% to 96% for CD4 and roughly 88% for CD8.

The chain links TRBV5-1 to TRBJ2-1; D gene uncertain. This specimen consisted of PBMCs, obtained on the day of the yellow fever booster vaccination. This receptor was identified in a man aged 25-45 years who received the YFV17D yellow fever vaccine. CDR3 nucleotide sequence: TGCGCCAGCAGCTTGGGTCCGGCCACGAGCAATGAGCAGTTCTTC. Translating it yields CASSLGPATSNEQFF.